These 8 T cell receptor beta chains came from one sample sequenced in a study of T cell responses to AZD1222 COVID-19 vaccine. The assay was immunoSEQ multiplex PCR, and TCRdb's table has in-frame clones only and misses some. The sample records approximately 150,000 clones, under 95% being singletons. Sequenced material: peripheral blood, taken 28 days after the second AZD1222 dose. The receptors come from an adult who received the AZD1222 COVID-19 vaccine.

The V call is TRBV6-5, the J call TRBJ2-7, with 7 bases lining up with TRBD1. Germline assignment: CDR1 MNHEY and CDR2 SVGAGI. J lost 3 bases, V lost 8 bases, and 13 bases had no gene match. The CDR3 is 15 amino acids. Written as DNA, the CDR3 is TGTGCCAGCTCTGAGGGAGACAGGGCCCTCTACGAGCAGTACTTC. Translation gives CASSEGDRALYEQYF.

V usage is TRBV6-5 and J usage is TRBJ1-1; a weak D match, TRBD1 (5 bases). Trimming removed 0 bases at V and 3 bases at J, with 8 bases between. From germline, CDR1 is MNHEY and CDR2 SVGAGI. The CDR3 length is 14 residues. The CDR3 region is CASSYSWGDTEAFF. Here the CDR3 DNA reads TGTGCCAGCAGTTACTCCTGGGGGGACACTGAAGCTTTCTTT.

V usage is TRBV9 and J usage is TRBJ2-3, with D unresolved. This CDR3 contains 12 residues. Germline V gene lookup returns CDR1 SGDLS and CDR2 YYNGEE. The V and J ends lost 4 bases and 5 bases respectively, with 8 bases between them. The chain's CDR3 is CASSPSVDTQYF. The CDR3 DNA reads as TGTGCCAGCAGCCCCTCGGTAGATACGCAGTATTTT.

This rearrangement joins TRBV27 to TRBJ2-1; 11 bases fit TRBD1. The CDR3 loop spans 15 amino acids. The ends lost 5 bases at V and 8 bases at J; junction bases unmatched: 8. Looked up from germline, CDR1 is MNHEY and CDR2 is SMNVEV (reference sequence). The CDR3 bases are TGTGCCAGCAGTCCCCGGGGACAGGGGGGGTATGAGCAGTTCTTC. Translating gives CASSPRGQGGYEQFF.

This clone was found a few times. This chain links TRBV18 with TRBJ1-1, with D unclear. The ends were cut back, 4 bases at V and 5 bases at J, with 17 bases in the middle. CDR3 length: 15 amino acids. Germline V lookup: CDR1 KGHSH, CDR2 LQKENI. CDR3 DNA: TGTGCCAGCTCACGCCACAGCGAAATGGGAACTGAAGCTTTCTTT. Protein product: CASSRHSEMGTEAFF. Using reference TRBV18 and TRBJ1-1 for the parts outside the CDR3, the full variable domain is NAGVMQNPRHLVRRRGQEARLRCSPMKGHSHVYWYRQLPEEGLKFMVYLQKENIIDESGMPKERFSAEFPKEGPSILRIQQVVRGDSAAYFCASSRHSEMGTEAFFGQGTRLTVV.

The chain links TRBV7-6 to TRBJ1-4, with D tentatively TRBD1 (5 bases). The germline CDR1 and CDR2 sequences are SGHVS and FNYEAQ. The CDR3 loop spans 16 amino acids. V was trimmed by 0 bases and J by 6 bases, leaving 14 bases between them. CDR3 region: CASSLAGQAGYEKLFF. The CDR3 DNA sequence: TGTGCCAGCAGCTTAGCGGGGCAGGCTGGTTATGAAAAACTGTTTTTT.

This clone was detected once. The chain links TRBV11-2 to TRBJ2-7; 9 bases agree with TRBD1. Germline-derived CDR1 and CDR2 are SGHAT and FQNNGV. The junction had 7 bases not matched to a gene; V was cut back by 1 base and J by 6 bases. The CDR3 totals 15 residues. CDR3 in DNA: TGTGCCAGCAGCTTAGCCTATACAGGGGGCGGCGAGCAGTACTTC. It encodes CASSLAYTGGGEQYF.

This clone was seen only once. The J gene is TRBJ1-6, the V gene TRBV6-5; 8 positions match TRBD1. Germline-derived CDR1 and CDR2 are MNHEY and SVGAGI. V trimming: 6 bases; J trimming: 8 bases; junction bases outside the gene matches: 9. This CDR3 comprises 15 residues. This chain's CDR3 is CASSGGQGRDSPLHF. As DNA, the CDR3 is TGTGCCAGCAGCGGTGGACAGGGTCGGGATTCACCCCTCCACTTT.